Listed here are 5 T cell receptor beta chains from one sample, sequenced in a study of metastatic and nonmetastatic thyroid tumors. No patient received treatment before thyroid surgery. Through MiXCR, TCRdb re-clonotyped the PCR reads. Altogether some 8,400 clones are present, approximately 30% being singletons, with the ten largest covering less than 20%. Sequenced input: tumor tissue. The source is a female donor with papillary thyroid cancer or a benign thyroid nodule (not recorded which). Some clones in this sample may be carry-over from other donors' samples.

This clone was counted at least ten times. The CDR3 protein is CASSVEGFETQYF. The CDR3 DNA sequence: TGTGCCAGCAGCGTAGAGGGGTTTGAGACCCAGTACTTC. The J gene is TRBJ2-5, the V gene TRBV9, with a possible D match to TRBD1 (5 bases). The V and J ends lost 0 bases and 5 bases respectively, with 8 bases between them. The CDR3 runs to 13 residues. Germline V gene data show CDR1 as SGDLS and CDR2 as YYNGEE. The whole variable domain, filled in from reference TRBV9 and TRBJ2-5, reads DSGVTQTPKHLITATGQRVTLRCSPRSGDLSVYWYQQSLDQGLQFLIQYYNGEERAKGNILERFSAQQFPDLHSELNLSSLELGDSALYFCASSVEGFETQYFGPGTRLLVL.

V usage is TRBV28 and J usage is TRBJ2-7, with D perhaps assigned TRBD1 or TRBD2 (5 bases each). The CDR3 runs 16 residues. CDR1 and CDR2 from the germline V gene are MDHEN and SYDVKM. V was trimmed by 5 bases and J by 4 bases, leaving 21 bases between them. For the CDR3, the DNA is TGTGCCAGCAGTCCCATTGGTGGGACGGTGACTTACGAGCAGTACTTC. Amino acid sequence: CASSPIGGTVTYEQYF.

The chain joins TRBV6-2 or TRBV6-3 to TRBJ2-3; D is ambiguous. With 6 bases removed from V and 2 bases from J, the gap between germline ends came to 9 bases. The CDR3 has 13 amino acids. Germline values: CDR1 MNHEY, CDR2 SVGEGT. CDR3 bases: TGTGCCAGCAGGCCTACGGCCACAGATACGCAGTATTTT. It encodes CASRPTATDTQYF.

The CDR3 sequence: CASSFSRGYGYGYTF. The CDR3 coding sequence is TGTGCCAGCAGCTTCTCCAGGGGCTATGGCTATGGCTACACCTTC. This chain links TRBV7-2 with TRBJ1-2; D may be TRBD1 (6 bases). The germline V gene encodes CDR1 SGHTA and CDR2 FQGNSA. Trimming stripped 3 bases from V and 4 bases from J, with 15 bases between. This CDR3 region has 15 residues.

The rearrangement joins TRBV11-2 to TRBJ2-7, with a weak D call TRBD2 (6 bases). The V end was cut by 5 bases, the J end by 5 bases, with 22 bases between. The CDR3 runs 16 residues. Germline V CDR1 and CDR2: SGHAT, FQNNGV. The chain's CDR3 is CASSLQEIWQRDEQYF. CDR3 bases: TGTGCCAGCAGCCTACAGGAAATCTGGCAGCGGGACGAGCAGTACTTC. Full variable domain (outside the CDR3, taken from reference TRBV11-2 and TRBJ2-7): EAGVAQSPRYKIIEKRQSVAFWCNPISGHATLYWYQQILGQGPKLLIQFQNNGVVDDSQLPKDRFSAERLKGVDSTLKIQPAKLEDSAVYLCASSLQEIWQRDEQYFGPGTRLTVT.